Presented here are 9 T cell receptor beta chains from one specimen sequenced in a study of response to subunit inactivated influenza vaccine. In TCRdb, the RT-PCR reads were re-called with MiXCR into one record per CDR3 protein. The table includes 600,000 to 700,000 distinct CDR3 sequences, 14% detected once. The material sequenced was PBMCs from blood, taken around two weeks before vaccination. These receptors originate from a man in his forties or fifties who received an inactivated influenza vaccine.

The rearrangement links TRBV18 to TRBJ2-3; TRBD1 matches 7 bases. V shed 6 bases and J 6 bases; nucleotides not matched to a gene: 12. Germline values: CDR1 KGHSH, CDR2 LQKENI. The length of the CDR3 is 15 residues. The CDR3: CASSSDRVYIDTQYF. The CDR3 DNA is TGTGCCAGCTCGTCCGACAGGGTGTACATTGATACGCAGTATTTT.

The table lists this clonotype with a few counts. The V call is TRBV4-1, the J call TRBJ2-1; D is uncertain. The germline CDR1 and CDR2 sequences are MGHRA and YSYEKL. The CDR3 covers 15 residues. Trimming pared 0 bases from V and 7 bases from J, leaving 13 bases between. The DNA of the CDR3 is TGCGCCAGCAGCCAAGATTTGGGCTTTCAGAATGAGCAGTTCTTC. This encodes CASSQDLGFQNEQFF.

The chain recombines TRBV4-3 with TRBJ2-2, with D possibly TRBD2 on 5 matching bases. V dropped 2 bases and J dropped 0 bases, with 7 bases sitting between them. The CDR3 has 15 residues. The germline CDR1 and CDR2 sequences are LGHNA and YSLEER. This CDR3 reads CASSQLLANTGELFF. Here the CDR3 DNA reads TGCGCCAGCAGCCAATTACTAGCGAACACCGGGGAGCTGTTTTTT.

This rearrangement joins TRBV29-1 to TRBJ2-2, with D possibly TRBD2 on 5 matching bases. The CDR3 length is 16 residues. V gave up 5 bases and J gave up 5 bases, with 21 bases separating them. Per germline, CDR1 SQVTM and CDR2 ANQGSEA. The CDR3 protein is CSVSSRGTTTTGELFF. CDR3 bases: TGCAGCGTTAGTTCCCGGGGAACAACGACAACCGGGGAGCTGTTTTTT.

The table lists this clonotype with many counts. V is TRBV7-3 and J is TRBJ2-1; D uncertain. V lost 6 bases, J lost 9 bases, and 15 bases lay in between. Looked up from germline, CDR1 is SGHTA and CDR2 is FQGTGA. CDR3 length: 13 amino acids. This CDR3 reads CASSSQLGSEQFF. The CDR3 DNA reads as TGTGCCAGCAGTTCTCAACTGGGGTCTGAGCAGTTCTTC.

The chain has TRBV20-1 and TRBJ2-3; D remains ambiguous. The germline V gene encodes CDR1 DFQATT and CDR2 SNEGSKA (reference sequence). V was clipped by 6 bases and J by 0 bases, with 16 bases between them. The CDR3 contains 15 residues. CDR3 loop: CSAELTLGSTDTQYF. In DNA, the CDR3 is TGCAGTGCAGAACTCACCCTAGGGAGCACAGATACGCAGTATTTT.

This clonotype occurred a few times. The V call is TRBV19, the J call TRBJ2-1; a possible D gene is TRBD1 (8 bases). Trimming removed 5 bases from V and 4 bases from J, with 18 bases in between. Germline-derived CDR1 and CDR2 are LNHDA and SQIVND (reference sequence). This CDR3 has 16 amino acids. CDR3 amino acids: CASSPTGGVWYNEQFF. The CDR3 DNA follows: TGTGCCAGTAGTCCCACAGGGGGGGTGTGGTACAATGAGCAGTTCTTC.

This clonotype was observed a few times. The chain has TRBV2 and TRBJ2-5, with a weak D call TRBD1 (5 bases). Trimming cost V 4 bases and J 5 bases, with 11 bases left between them. CDR1 and CDR2 (germline): SNHLY, FYNNEI. The CDR3 totals 13 residues. DNA for the CDR3: TGTGCCAGCAGTGGGAGACAGACGGAGACCCAGTACTTC. Its protein product is CASSGRQTETQYF.

J is TRBJ2-7 and V is TRBV29-1, with D possibly being TRBD1 or TRBD2 (6 bases each). V gave up 6 bases and J gave up 6 bases, with 18 bases separating them. The CDR3 is made up of 13 amino acids. Germline CDR1 is SQVTM and CDR2 is ANQGSEA. The CDR3 nucleotides read TGCAGCGTGCACCGGGGGCAGACGGGCGAGCAGTACTTC. This codes for CSVHRGQTGEQYF.